Below are 7 T cell receptor beta chains sequenced from a single sample in a study of blood T cell repertoires in COVID-19 (dated by TCRdb to between 2020 and 2021). Libraries were prepared through the immunoSEQ multiplex PCR assay. What TCRdb holds here is the immuneACCESS table cut down to in-frame rearrangements. Part of the clones is not present; checked against another copy, under half of the missing clones reflect an unresolved V gene, and the others are unexplained. This sample gives under 200,000 clones in total; about 87% of them show up just once. Jointly, the top ten make up 2% to 3% of the sample. Sequencing was performed on peripheral blood. Receptors originate from a man between 40 and 49 years old with active or convalescent COVID-19.

J is TRBJ1-1 and V is TRBV5-1; D not certain. Germline-derived CDR1 and CDR2 are SGHRS and YFSETQ. The V end lost 5 bases, the J end lost 2 bases, and 16 bases lay between the germline ends. The CDR3 runs to 15 residues. CDR3 DNA: TGCGCCAGCAGAATAGATGAGGGTTCCAACACTGAAGCTTTCTTT. Translating gives CASRIDEGSNTEAFF.

The DNA for the CDR3 is TGTGCCAGCAGCCGACCCGGGACTAGCCACGAGCAGTACTTC. It yields the protein CASSRPGTSHEQYF. V and J are TRBV3-1 (or the pseudogene TRBV3-2) and TRBJ2-7; 9 bases match TRBD2. V was clipped by 4 bases and J by 5 bases; unmatched bases: 6. Germline V gene lookup returns CDR1 LGHDT and CDR2 YNNKEL (reference sequence). This CDR3 region has 14 residues.

The rearrangement uses TRBV19 and TRBJ2-1; 7 bases align to TRBD2. J was trimmed by 8 bases and V by 3 bases; bases with no gene match: 4. The CDR3 loop spans 13 amino acids. Germline-derived CDR1 and CDR2 are LNHDA and SQIVND (reference sequence). In nucleotides, the CDR3 is TGTGCCAGTAGTATCGAAGGACTAGATGAGCAGTTCTTC. Amino acids: CASSIEGLDEQFF.

This clone was counted a few times. V and J are TRBV4-1 and TRBJ1-4; tentatively, D is TRBD1 (5 bases). The CDR3 runs 16 residues. V lost 3 bases, J lost 8 bases, and 19 bases lay in between. Looked up from germline, CDR1 is MGHRA and CDR2 is YSYEKL. In nucleotides, the CDR3 is TGCGCCAGCAGCCAGATGTATCGCGGGACTGACGAAAAACTGTTTTTT. The encoded protein is CASSQMYRGTDEKLFF.

The gene calls are TRBV7-2 and TRBJ1-1, with TRBD1 identical over 7 bases. CDR1 SGHTA and CDR2 FQGNSA come from the germline V gene. This CDR3 region has 16 residues. Trimming took 2 bases from V and 4 from J; bases not matched to a gene: 10. The CDR3 is CASSLTGTDHSTEAFF. The CDR3 DNA sequence: TGTGCCAGCAGCTTAACCGGGACAGACCATTCCACTGAAGCTTTCTTT.

This chain links TRBV6-1 with TRBJ2-7; D is perhaps TRBD1 (6 bases). The V end lost 2 bases, the J end lost 2 bases, and 13 bases lay between the germline ends. From germline, CDR1 is MNHNS and CDR2 SASEGT. The CDR3 length is 15 residues. Here the CDR3 reads CASSEFQTGTYEQYF. The CDR3 DNA reads as TGTGCCAGCAGTGAATTTCAGACAGGAACCTACGAGCAGTACTTC.

The genes are TRBV21-1 and TRBJ2-7; no check of the table's D call, TRBD2, against the DNA was made. TRBV21-1 is a pseudogene. This CDR3 has 16 residues. The CDR3 DNA reads TGTGCCAGCAGCAAAGTCAGGACTAGCGGGTGTTACGAGCAGTACTTC. Amino acids: CASSKVRTSGCYEQYF.